This TCR beta chain was found in a study of regulatory T cells in long-lasting Graves disease (dated by TCRdb to the early 2020s). For context, the study as a whole: Antithyroid drugs had been taken for less than 3 months by newly diagnosed Graves' disease patients. The study was conducted in China and was registered as a clinical trial. Persistent Graves' disease patients were compared with newly diagnosed Graves' disease patients by peripheral blood TCR sequencing and RNA sequencing. A total of about 35 samples underwent TCR sequencing, from roughly 13 patients with persistent Graves' disease and 20 or so patients with newly diagnosed Graves' disease. Paper-wide results and their limitations: Patients with persistent disease shared more public clonotypes (approximately 2,500) than newly diagnosed patients did (more than 900). Sequencing and analysis were limited to the TCR beta chain. Compared with newly diagnosed patients, patients with persistent Graves' disease had lower TCR Shannon entropy and fewer highly expanded clones, which suggests clonal expansion. Peripheral blood alone was examined, since thyroid tissue, which constituted the primary lesion, could not be accessed. The authors acknowledged the small sample size as a limitation that may reduce accuracy.

Receptors were amplified or captured by multiplex PCR. TCRdb names Illumina HiSeq 4000 as the instrument used. CDR3 regions were amplified by Arm-PCR with iRepertoire HTBI primers to construct TCR beta libraries. Before sequencing, the PCR products underwent gel purification. The authors processed their data as follows. Gene usage analysis of CDR3 amino acid clonotypes relied on the roughly 60 TRBV and 13 to 15 TRBJ segments identified across samples. COPE and FqMerger were used to merge filtered high-quality paired reads into contigs. BLAST was used to align contigs to the IMGT TRBV, TRBD and TRBJ reference genes, and CDR3 was defined following IMGT. Any clonotype with a frequency above 0.1% was counted as a highly expanded clone. Shannon entropy served as the measure of repertoire diversity, while the Gini coefficient captured V-J evenness. A clonotype found in more than one individual was treated as public. The public sequencing data were trimmed at Q25 with fastp and processed into clonotypes with MiXCR by TCRdb, which kept only in-frame beta chains. Each entry merges the rows of one CDR3 protein and shows their most common DNA and genes. These V and J calls derive from TCRdb rather than the authors' analysis. The sample table shows around 460,000 distinct CDR3 sequences, and 14% are seen once. The ten biggest clones cover approximately 19% of the sample.

This clonotype appeared many times. The antigen this receptor binds is unknown. Nothing much larger sits one base from this clone, and base qualities are not available. The time point label on this specimen signifies: newly diagnosed GD, antithyroid drugs for less than 3 months. RNA was extracted from PBMCs in TRIzol for both TCR sequencing and RNA sequencing. The diagnosis of Graves' disease followed American Thyroid Association guidelines. The patients came from an endocrinology department in Xi'an, China. Each patient gave 7.5 to 10 milliliters of peripheral blood, collected in an EDTA anticoagulant tube. Ficoll Paque Plus density gradient separation was used to isolate PBMCs, and no additional T cell sorting was done. An Agilent 2100 Bioanalyzer and agarose gel were used to check RNA quality, while a NanoDrop 2000 measured RNA concentration. In addition, the sample was reused for a study of T cells in Graves' hyperthyroidism and ophthalmopathy. According to the second study: Stable Graves' hyperthyroidism was defined as no progression to ophthalmopathy during 18 months of follow-up. Hyperthyroidism patients were newly diagnosed, with disease duration under 2 months, and aged 18 to 65 years. Patients with uncontrolled infections, other autoimmune diseases, pregnancy or lactation were excluded. Clinical symptoms, serum thyroxine and TRAb, thyroid ultrasound, and orbital computed tomography formed the basis for the diagnoses. The TCR CDR3 was subjected to a first round of RT-PCR using the HTBI primer set and the Qiagen OneStep RT-PCR kit. Most expanded thyroid clonotypes (frequency above 0.001) were also detected in blood, suggesting blood repertoires may reflect thyroid immune responses. In cross-validation, a model built on a 13 V-J signature told ophthalmopathy apart from stable hyperthyroidism with 87.88% sensitivity and 81% to 82% specificity, and in testing the same model reached 80%/75%. In validation, the model predicted progression to ophthalmopathy with about 71% sensitivity and 72% to 75% specificity, a median of around six months before onset. To identify TCR V-J signatures that set the groups apart, the researchers used a discovery cohort of more than 95 patients, made up of under 50 with Graves' ophthalmopathy and some 58 with stable Graves' hyperthyroidism. Whether ophthalmopathy could be predicted prospectively was tested in an independent validation cohort made up of under 20 hyperthyroidism patients plus 17 patients who later progressed to ophthalmopathy. For training and testing, the 100 or so patients in the discovery cohort were randomly divided in a 7:3 ratio. In roughly six Graves' hyperthyroidism patients, the study also compared T-cell repertoires from thyroid tissue with T-cell repertoires from blood. Once sampling was done, hyperthyroidism patients were given methimazole at a starting dose of 30 mg daily, whereas ophthalmopathy patients were given high-dose intravenous methylprednisolone. The libraries were constructed in a second round of multiplex PCR and then size-selected and purified. Libraries were sequenced paired-end with 100 bp reads on an Illumina HiSeq2000. SOAPnuke was used to process the raw data, throwing out any read that contained adapters or uncalled bases, had a mean Phred below 15, or lacked an exact constant-primer or identifier match. High-quality paired reads were merged with COPE v1.2.5, and unique nucleotide sequences were defined as clonotypes. MiTCR v1.1 was used to align the clonotypes against IMGT TRBV, TRBD and TRBJ reference segments. The analysis included only V-J combinations with a frequency above 0.0001, which together covered 98% to 99.2% of the repertoires. The TCS score was defined as the ratio of F50 (clonal expansion) to E x V (chaos), calculated using BLOSUM62-based TCRdist between CDR3 peptides within each V-J. Welch's t-statistics and random forest reduced 514 V-J features to 13, which were used in a naive Bayes classifier (R e1071). No statistical method was used to fix the sample size in advance, and group allocation was not hidden from the investigators. According to the paper, TCR Vbeta CDR3 sequencing was carried out on 135 peripheral blood samples, which came from around 43 ophthalmopathy, approximately 78 hyperthyroidism and around 17 progressor patients.

This sequence was found in a woman in her forties or fifties with Graves disease. Donor details come from another sample of the same person, matched by shared clones. The sample in question was peripheral blood mononuclear cells (PBMCs), obtained at new diagnosis, from a patient treated with antithyroid drugs.

Here is the DNA: TGTGCCAGCAGTTGGGACTGGCGGGGGGTTTACAATGAGCAGTTCTTC. It translates as CASSWDWRGVYNEQFF. This chain joins TRBV28 to TRBJ2-1, with 8 central nucleotides matching TRBD2. The junction shows trimming of 4 bases on V and 4 bases on J, and the gene matches do not reach 9 bases of it. Based on the germline V gene, the CDR1 and CDR2 sequences are MDHEN and SYDVKM. The CDR3, cysteine through phenylalanine, is 16 amino acids long. Only the CDR3 region is kept as DNA, spanning 48 bases read in frame from base 1.